This T cell receptor (beta chain) was retrieved from a study of T cell responses to AZD1222 COVID-19 vaccine listed by TCRdb under 2021. For the study in its entirety: AZD1222 recipients given second doses at about 4 weeks or at about 12 weeks were pooled, since spike-specific TCR depth and breadth were not found to differ between the two schedules. A total of just over 230 trial participants underwent TCR sequencing, of whom about 200 had received two doses of AZD1222 and approximately 25 had received two doses of the MenACWY control vaccine. Trial participants were enrolled by age into subgroups of 18-55, 56-69 and 70-plus years, and around 140, 26 and 57 TCR-sequenced participants, respectively, were included in these subgroups.

This sample's time point label indicates: baseline before first vaccination. Vaccinee samples were obtained from the UK trials COV001 and COV002, which included a single-blind randomized controlled phase 2/3 trial of AZD1222 (ChAdOx1 nCoV-19) in healthy adults. For TCRbeta chain sequencing, PBMC samples from trial participants were taken at day 0 and at day 28 after the second dose. The CDR3 regions of human TCRbeta chains were analyzed by immunosequencing. The study's own analysis went as follows. TCRs in the repertoires were compared against a reference library of SARS-CoV-2-specific TCRs that had been generated with the MIRA antigen-specificity platform. Breadth meant the fraction of unique TCRs that were SARS-CoV-2-associated, whereas depth meant the fraction of total T cells that were SARS-CoV-2-associated. Using the MIRA data, every spike-specific TCR was mapped to the spike region that the TCR reacted to and assigned to either a CD4 or a CD8 class. Log10-transformed breadth and depth values were compared by one-way ANOVA with Sidak's multiple comparisons tests. TCRdb re-hosts the immuneACCESS table, in-frame sequences only. Its copies lack some clones; in the studies checked, an unresolved V gene accounts for under half of them, and the cause for the rest is not known. V, J and clone size reflect that table, while D and trimming were determined from the DNA. The sample table records 130,000 to 150,000 clones; around 89% of these occur just once. The ten most abundant clones make up around 4.9% of the sample.

About this clone: Its antigen is still unknown. It has no much larger one-base neighbor in the sample; base qualities were not kept.

The paper as a whole reports these results and caveats: Vaccine-associated CD4 TCRs spanned the whole spike protein, with dominant responses in regions 160-218 and 743-854. Because no samples from the day 14 peak response were available, repertoires could be characterized only after the peak T cell response. Spike-specific TCR breadth and depth rose significantly after two AZD1222 doses compared with day 0 and with MenACWY recipients. Reportedly, almost half of the unique spike-specific TCRs recognized epitopes lying outside the regions that are mutated in the B.1.351 and B.1.1.7 variants. In the small 56-69-year group, the increase in depth fell short of significance, most likely because of low power. Conclusions about previously exposed vaccinees are limited, since just a handful of AZD1222 recipients were seropositive for SARS-CoV-2 at baseline. Participants were mostly white British, with more females than males. The authors suggested clonal diversity may have been underestimated.

Taken from the germline V gene, the CDR1 and CDR2 loops are MDHEN and SYDVKM. CDR3 length: 15 amino acids, cysteine to phenylalanine. The read is trimmed to its CDR3 DNA, 45 bases read in frame from base 1. V was cut back by 4 bases and J by 2 bases, leaving a gap of 12 bases between them. The receptor comes from an adult in good health. The chain is made from TRBV28 and TRBJ2-4; TRBD2 is a possible D gene, resting on 5 matching bases. Sequenced material: peripheral blood, taken on day 0 of AZD1222 vaccination. The DNA sequence follows: TGTGCCAGCAGTTCGGGAATGGTCTCCAAAAACATTCAGTACTTC. It translates to CASSSGMVSKNIQYF.